A selection of T cell receptor beta chains follows, all from one sample in a study of blood T cell repertoires in COVID-19. The repertoire was sequenced with immunoSEQ multiplex PCR; TCRdb's copy has only in-frame clones and lacks some. The data hold over 120,000 clones, with over 70% observed a single time. The sample was peripheral blood. The receptor source for this set is a woman aged 55-75 years with acute or convalescent COVID-19. Each CDR3 is given with its conserved first and last residue. Each record gives: clone size, V gene, CDR3 length, D gene, J gene, CDR3 DNA, CDR3 protein. A D gene is named only where the DNA matches it firmly. Clone size is shown for a subset of rows, as once, few, many or a class of expanded clone.

.	TRBV10-3	18	.	TRBJ2-5	TGTGCCATCAGTGGAGCCGGACTCTTGATAAAGGAGGGGGAGACCCAGTACTTC	CAISGAGLLIKEGETQYF
.	TRBV7-8	15	TRBD1	TRBJ1-6	TGTGCCAGCAGCTTAGCGACAGGGGCTAATTCACCCCTCCACTTT	CASSLATGANSPLHF
.	TRBV27	18	TRBD2	TRBJ2-3	TGTGCCAGCAGTCCTCGTTCTAGCGGGAGTCTCGGCACAGATACGCAGTATTTT	CASSPRSSGSLGTDTQYF
once	TRBV19	17	TRBD2	TRBJ2-7	TGTGCCAGTAGTATTAGCGGGAGGACCACGAAAGCCTACGAGCAGTACTTC	CASSISGRTTKAYEQYF
.	TRBV19	16	TRBD2	TRBJ2-3	TGTGCCAGTAGTATCAGGGGCGGGAGGTCGACAGATACGCAGTATTTT	CASSIRGGRSTDTQYF
.	TRBV7-8	19	TRBD2	TRBJ2-2	TGTGCCAGCAGCTTAGTGGGGAGACTAGCGGGAGGGCCTTCCGGGGAGCTGTTTTTT	CASSLVGRLAGGPSGELFF
few	TRBV5-1	15	TRBD2	TRBJ2-1	TGCGCCAGCAGTAGTACTAGCGGGACCTACAATGAGCAGTTCTTC	CASSSTSGTYNEQFF
.	TRBV7-9	16	.	TRBJ2-1	TGTGCCAGCAGCTTAGAGAGGCAGGGCCCGAACAATGAGCAGTTCTTC	CASSLERQGPNNEQFF
.	TRBV7-9	14	.	TRBJ1-5	TGTGCCAGCAGCTCTACGCTGGGGCCTTCGCCCCAGCATTTT	CASSSTLGPSPQHF
few	TRBV5-6	13	TRBD1	TRBJ2-7	TGTGCCAGCAGCGGGACAGGGGGAGCCGAGCAGTACTTC	CASSGTGGAEQYF